Each of the 11 T cell receptor beta chains below was sequenced from the same sample in a study of OX40 agonist ivuxolimab in advanced cancers. Data came from immunoSEQ multiplex PCR; TCRdb stores just in-frame clones and leaves some out. The sample lists more than 80,000 clones, around 85% occurring once. Material: CD4+ or CD8+ T cells sorted from blood, obtained in a trial of the OX40 agonist ivuxolimab. All receptors come from an adult with an advanced solid tumor such as melanoma, head and neck, liver or kidney cancer.

The chain couples TRBV5-6 to TRBJ1-2; TRBD1 aligns across 9 bases. Germline trimming cut 4 bases from V and 5 bases from J; bases unmatched to any gene: 12. Germline V CDR1 and CDR2: SGHDT, YYEEEE. The CDR3 totals 16 residues. CDR3 sequence (DNA): TGTGCCAGCAGCAATGTGGGCCGGGACAGGGATTATGGCTACACCTTC. Translated, it gives CASSNVGRDRDYGYTF.

This chain connects TRBV4-1 to TRBJ2-2; D is undetermined. V lost 7 bases and J lost 3, with 12 bases in between. Germline V gives CDR1 MGHRA, CDR2 YSYEKL. This CDR3 has 14 amino acids. This chain's CDR3 is CASKENIDTGELFF. CDR3 DNA: TGCGCCAGCAAAGAGAATATCGACACCGGGGAGCTGTTTTTT.

The DNA of the CDR3 is TGTGCCTGGAGTCCGGCGGGGAATCAGCCCCAGCATTTT. This translates into CAWSPAGNQPQHF. The V call is TRBV30, the J call TRBJ1-5; D remains unclear. Trimming took off 2 bases at V and 4 bases at J, with 9 bases between the two ends. The germline V gene has CDR1 GTSNPN and CDR2 SVGIG (reference sequence). The CDR3 has 13 residues.

This rearrangement joins TRBV11-3 to TRBJ2-1; the D gene is possibly TRBD1 (5 bases). The ends were cut back, 5 bases at V and 3 bases at J, with 17 bases in the middle. The CDR3 extends over 16 amino acids. Germline V lookup: CDR1 SGHNT, CDR2 YENEEA. CDR3 residues: CASSPSPRADYNEQFF. The CDR3, as DNA: TGTGCCAGCAGCCCCTCGCCCAGGGCCGACTACAATGAGCAGTTCTTC.

The chain employs TRBV9 and TRBJ2-2, with TRBD2 matching 11 bases. Germline-derived CDR1 and CDR2 are SGDLS and YYNGEE. The CDR3 has 13 amino acids. With V trimmed by 3 bases and J by 8 bases, 0 bases remained unmatched. Here the CDR3 DNA reads TGTGCCAGCAGCGGACTAGCGGGAGGGGAGCTGTTTTTT. Translated: CASSGLAGGELFF.

The V call is TRBV7-2, the J call TRBJ2-7; D is ambiguous. The V gene's germline CDR1 is SGHTA and CDR2 FQGNSA. Trimming pared 5 bases from V and 3 bases from J, leaving 17 bases between. The CDR3 contains 15 residues. CDR3 residues: CASSLPARVGYEQYF. DNA of the CDR3: TGTGCCAGCAGCCTACCGGCTAGGGTGGGCTACGAGCAGTACTTC.

This rearrangement joins TRBV5-8 to TRBJ1-5, with 8 nucleotides matching TRBD1. The CDR3 has 15 amino acids. CDR1 SGHTS and CDR2 YDEGEE come from the germline V gene. V gave up 6 bases and J gave up 4 bases; unmatched junction bases: 9. DNA for the CDR3: TGTGCCAGCAACAACGCGACAGGGGCGAATCAGCCCCAGCATTTT. Amino acids: CASNNATGANQPQHF.

The gene calls are TRBV7-2 and TRBJ2-1; tentatively, D is TRBD2 (6 bases). The CDR3 has 16 amino acids. Trimming removed 1 base from V and 0 bases from J, with 10 bases in between. CDR1 SGHTA and CDR2 FQGNSA come from the germline V gene. CDR3 protein: CASSLEDGSSYNEQFF. CDR3 DNA: TGTGCCAGCAGCTTAGAGGACGGGAGCTCCTACAATGAGCAGTTCTTC.

The rearrangement joins TRBV11-1 to TRBJ2-1, with 7 bases fitting TRBD1. CDR1 is SGHAT, CDR2 FQDESV, per germline (reference sequence). The V gene end was trimmed by 4 bases and the J gene end by 3 bases; junction bases not matched to a gene: 18. CDR3 length equals 19 residues. The CDR3 bases are TGTGCCAGCAGCTCACCAACCGGACAGGCAGCCAACTTCTACAATGAGCAGTTCTTC. This encodes CASSSPTGQAANFYNEQFF.

This clone was seen once. The V call is TRBV27, the J call TRBJ1-6; D unclear. CDR1 and CDR2 (germline): MNHEY, SMNVEV (reference sequence). Trimming pared 7 bases from V and 10 bases from J, leaving 17 bases between. This CDR3 comprises 14 residues. DNA of the CDR3: TGTGCCAGCAAGCGGGGAATATCCGAATCACCCCTCCACTTT. This gives the protein CASKRGISESPLHF.

The chain uses TRBV7-9 and TRBJ1-1; D is ambiguous. CDR3 size: 14 residues. V lost 0 bases to trimming and J lost 5 bases, with 10 bases between them. CDR1 is SEHNR and CDR2 is FQNEAQ in the germline V gene (reference sequence). The CDR3, as DNA: TGTGCCAGCAGCTTAGCGAGGGAGGGTACTGAAGCTTTCTTT. Translated, it gives CASSLAREGTEAFF.